The following is a T cell receptor (beta chain) sequence with its context. The data were obtained in a study of blood T cell repertoires in COVID-19. Germline values: CDR1 SGHTA, CDR2 FQGNSA. J lost 2 bases, V lost 1 base, and 2 bases had no gene match. The CDR3 is 14 residues long. Under the authors' procedure: Using reference gene primer amplification, nucleated cell counts were estimated. The data were produced by immunoSEQ multiplex PCR, yet TCRdb's version contains in-frame clones alone and is incomplete. Clonal size and the V and J genes are those of that table, whereas D and trimming came from the DNA. Altogether around 70,000 clones are present, about 83% being singletons, with the ten largest covering 30% to 45%.

Sequences were obtained from peripheral blood. This sequence joins TRBV7-2 and TRBJ2-7; 7 bases map to TRBD2. The source is a man between 65 and 85 years old with acute or convalescent COVID-19. The CDR3 here is CASSLGGTTYEQYF. The CDR3 coding sequence is TGTGCCAGCAGCTTAGGGGGGACTACCTACGAGCAGTACTTC.